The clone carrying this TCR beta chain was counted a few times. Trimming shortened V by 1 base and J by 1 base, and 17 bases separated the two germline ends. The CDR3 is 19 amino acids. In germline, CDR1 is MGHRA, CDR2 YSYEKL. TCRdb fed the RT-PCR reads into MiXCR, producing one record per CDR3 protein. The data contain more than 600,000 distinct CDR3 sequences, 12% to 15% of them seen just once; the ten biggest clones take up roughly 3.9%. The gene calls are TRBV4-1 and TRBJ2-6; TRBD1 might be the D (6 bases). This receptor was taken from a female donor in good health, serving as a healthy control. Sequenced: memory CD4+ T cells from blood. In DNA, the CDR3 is TGCGCCAGCAGCCAAGTCGGGGTAATGACAGGTTCTGGGGCCAACGTCCTGACTTTC. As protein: CASSQVGVMTGSGANVLTF.